Presented here are 17 T cell receptor beta chains from one specimen sequenced in a study of beta chain features in type 1 diabetes. Every bit of the isolated RNA underwent reverse transcription, so sequencing read expressed TCRB transcripts. Produced via immunoSEQ multiplex PCR; TCRdb's table is partial and in-frame only. The sample yields just over 600,000 clones, roughly 15% seen once. Sequenced input: naive CD4+ T cells from blood. These TCRs come from a man between 18 and 35 years old in good health.

This clone occurred a few times. The V gene is TRBV5-1, the J gene TRBJ2-6, with D unresolved. CDR1 and CDR2 from the germline V gene are SGHRS and YFSETQ. This CDR3 has 17 residues. V lost 0 bases and J 0 bases, leaving 10 bases between the germline ends. CDR3 DNA: TGCGCCAGCAGCTTGGCCCTACAGAGCTCTGGGGCCAACGTCCTGACTTTC. This gives the protein CASSLALQSSGANVLTF.

In its sample, this clone was seen a few times. The gene calls are TRBV28 and TRBJ2-7; TRBD1 might be the D (5 bases). This CDR3 has 16 amino acids. V dropped 5 bases and J dropped 2 bases, with 19 bases sitting between them. CDR1 is MDHEN and CDR2 is SYDVKM in the germline V gene. DNA of the CDR3: TGTGCCAGCAGTCAAAACAAATTAGGACATACCTACGAGCAGTACTTC. It yields the protein CASSQNKLGHTYEQYF.

The chain has TRBV5-1 and TRBJ1-4; 7 bases fit TRBD1. This CDR3 is 14 amino acids long. Germline trimming cut 3 bases from V and 3 bases from J; bases unmatched to any gene: 2. Germline CDR1 reads SGHRS; CDR2 reads YFSETQ. Written as DNA, the CDR3 is TGCGCCAGCAGCTGGGACAGACCTAATGAAAAACTGTTTTTT. This gives the protein CASSWDRPNEKLFF.

This clone turned up a few times. Other DNA sequences within the sample encode an identical CDR3. The rearrangement uses TRBV28 and TRBJ2-7, with 8 nucleotides matching TRBD1. CDR3 length: 14 amino acids. Trimming took 4 bases from V and 1 from J; bases not matched to a gene: 3. Looked up from germline, CDR1 is MDHEN and CDR2 is SYDVKM. The CDR3 is CASSSRTGSYEQYF. The CDR3 nucleotides read TGTGCCAGCAGTTCAAGGACAGGGTCCTACGAGCAGTACTTC.

This clone was seen more than once but under ten times. The J gene is TRBJ1-1, the V gene TRBV11-2; 7 nucleotides line up with TRBD1. V was pared by 3 bases and J by 3 bases, with 19 bases of the junction left unmatched. This CDR3 is built from 19 residues. Germline CDR1 reads SGHAT; CDR2 reads FQNNGV. The CDR3 DNA reads TGTGCCAGCAGCTTTGGGGTAGAGCGGAGGGGGCGCGGGTACACTGAAGCTTTCTTT. Translated, it gives CASSFGVERRGRGYTEAFF.

The chain is built from TRBV4-1 and TRBJ2-7; TRBD1 agrees at 10 bases. Trimming removed 4 bases from V and 3 bases from J; junction bases left unmatched: 6. CDR3 length: 15 residues. Germline V gives CDR1 MGHRA, CDR2 YSYEKL. CDR3 residues: CASSRPGQGIYEQYF. In nucleotides, the CDR3 is TGCGCCAGCAGCCGACCGGGACAGGGGATCTACGAGCAGTACTTC.

This clone has just a few counts. The genes are TRBV9 and TRBJ1-2; D is perhaps TRBD1 (6 bases). This CDR3 region has 16 residues. Trimming left V 4 bases short and J 5 bases short, with 21 bases between. Germline lookup yields CDR1 SGDLS and CDR2 YYNGEE. CDR3 sequence (DNA): TGTGCCAGCAGCTCGTCAGGCAGGGGCGCCCGTTATGGCTACACCTTC. This gives the protein CASSSSGRGARYGYTF. Looking up the rest from reference TRBV9 and TRBJ1-2 gives the full variable domain: DSGVTQTPKHLITATGQRVTLRCSPRSGDLSVYWYQQSLDQGLQFLIQYYNGEERAKGNILERFSAQQFPDLHSELNLSSLELGDSALYFCASSSSGRGARYGYTFGSGTRLTVV.

This clone was detected a few times. The CDR3 loop is CASSLRRQGTSPLHF. The CDR3 DNA reads as TGTGCCAGCAGCTTGAGGAGACAGGGAACTTCACCCCTCCACTTT. This sequence joins TRBV5-4 and TRBJ1-6; 7 bases line up with TRBD1. Germline lookup yields CDR1 SGHNT and CDR2 YYREEE (reference sequence). V dropped 1 base and J dropped 9; count of bases not matched to a gene: 7. There are 15 residues in the CDR3.

V and J are TRBV4-2 and TRBJ2-7, with a possible D match to TRBD1 (6 bases). Germline values: CDR1 LGHNA, CDR2 YNFKEQ. V lost 0 bases and J lost 3, with 9 bases in between. This CDR3 is built from 14 residues. The CDR3 region is CASSQEQGNYEQYF. CDR3 bases: TGTGCCAGCAGCCAAGAACAGGGAAACTACGAGCAGTACTTC.

This clone was picked up a small number of times. This chain uses TRBV11-2 with TRBJ1-2; 10 nucleotides align to TRBD1. J gave up 4 bases and V 3 bases, and 5 bases lay outside the gene matches. The CDR3 loop spans 15 amino acids. Germline values: CDR1 SGHAT, CDR2 FQNNGV. CDR3 in amino acids: CASSFDRGRTYGYTF. CDR3 bases: TGTGCCAGCAGCTTCGACAGGGGGCGCACCTATGGCTACACCTTC.

In its sample, this clone was seen a few times. CDR3 nucleotides: TGTGCCACCAGCAGAGGAAGGACAGGGGGCGCTTTCACCTTC. This encodes CATSRGRTGGAFTF. The rearrangement links TRBV15 to TRBJ1-2; 11 bases align to TRBD1. The CDR3 extends over 14 amino acids. CDR1 and CDR2 from the germline V gene are LNHNV and YYDKDF (reference sequence). The ends lost 1 base at V and 13 bases at J; junction bases unmatched: 8.

The chain joins TRBV10-3 to TRBJ2-3; 7 bases fit TRBD2. Germline CDR1 ENHRY, CDR2 SYGVKD. This CDR3 is built from 13 residues. Trimming removed 6 bases from V and 4 bases from J; junction bases left unmatched: 4. The CDR3 protein is CAISHLAADTQYF. The CDR3 DNA sequence: TGTGCCATCAGCCATCTAGCGGCAGATACGCAGTATTTT.

This clone was detected a few times. The chain is built from TRBV5-1 and TRBJ2-2; possibly TRBD2 for D (6 bases). Trimming removed 2 bases at V and 6 bases at J, with 17 bases between. The CDR3 covers 16 residues. Germline V gene data show CDR1 as SGHRS and CDR2 as YFSETQ. CDR3 sequence (DNA): TGCGCCAGCAGCTTCCTTCGCGGGAAAAACGCCGGGGAGCTGTTTTTT. The encoded protein is CASSFLRGKNAGELFF.

The V call is TRBV5-4, the J call TRBJ2-7; 10 nucleotides line up with TRBD2. CDR1 and CDR2 from the germline V gene are SGHNT and YYREEE (reference sequence). The CDR3 runs to 15 residues. J lost 2 bases, V lost 3 bases, and 5 bases had no gene match. CDR3 region: CASSSKSGRAYEQYF. DNA of the CDR3: TGTGCCAGCAGCTCAAAGAGCGGGAGGGCCTACGAGCAGTACTTC.

This chain links TRBV4-3 with TRBJ1-4; D not resolved. The ends were cut back, 0 bases at V and 10 bases at J, with 3 bases in the middle. CDR1 is LGHNA and CDR2 is YSLEER in the germline V gene. This CDR3 spans 11 amino acids. The CDR3 loop is CASSQERKLFF. CDR3 in DNA: TGCGCCAGCAGCCAAGAGAGAAAACTGTTTTTT.

The V call is TRBV18, the J call TRBJ2-6, with 8 bases lining up with TRBD1. Germline V gives CDR1 KGHSH, CDR2 LQKENI. Trimming cost V 1 base and J 0 bases; bases outside gene matches: 14. The CDR3 length is 21 residues. CDR3 coding DNA: TGTGCCAGCTCACCACTGGTCCCCGGGACAGGCCTGAGCTCTGGGGCCAACGTCCTGACTTTC. It codes for CASSPLVPGTGLSSGANVLTF.

This clone was seen only a few times. The CDR3 protein is CASSLDTGRPSYTF. The CDR3 DNA sequence: TGTGCCAGCAGCTTGGACACCGGGAGGCCCTCCTACACCTTC. The chain is built from TRBV11-2 and TRBJ1-2; D may be TRBD1 (5 bases). From germline, CDR1 is SGHAT and CDR2 FQNNGV. The CDR3 sequence is 14 residues long. V was clipped by 3 bases and J by 10 bases, with 18 bases between them. The complete variable domain, with remaining parts taken from reference TRBV11-2 and TRBJ1-2, reads EAGVAQSPRYKIIEKRQSVAFWCNPISGHATLYWYQQILGQGPKLLIQFQNNGVVDDSQLPKDRFSAERLKGVDSTLKIQPAKLEDSAVYLCASSLDTGRPSYTFGSGTRLTVV.